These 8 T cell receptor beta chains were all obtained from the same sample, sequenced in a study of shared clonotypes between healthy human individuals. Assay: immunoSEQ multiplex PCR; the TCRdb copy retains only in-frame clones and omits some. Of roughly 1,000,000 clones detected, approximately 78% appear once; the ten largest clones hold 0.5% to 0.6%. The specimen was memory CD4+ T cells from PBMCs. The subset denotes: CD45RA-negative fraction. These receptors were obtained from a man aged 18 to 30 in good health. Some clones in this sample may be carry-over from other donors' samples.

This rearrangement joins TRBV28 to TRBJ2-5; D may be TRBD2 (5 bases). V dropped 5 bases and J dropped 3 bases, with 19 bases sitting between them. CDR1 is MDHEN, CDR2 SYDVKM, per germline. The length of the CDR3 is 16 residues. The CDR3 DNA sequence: TGTGCCAGCAGTCCTCAGGTGGGCGGGCGTGAAGAGACCCAGTACTTC. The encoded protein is CASSPQVGGREETQYF.

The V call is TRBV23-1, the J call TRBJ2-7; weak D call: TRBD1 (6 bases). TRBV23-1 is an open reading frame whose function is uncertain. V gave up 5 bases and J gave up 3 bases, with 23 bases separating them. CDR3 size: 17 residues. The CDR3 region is CASSFPLYSTDSYEQYF. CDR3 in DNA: TGCGCCAGCAGTTTCCCCCTCTACTCGACGGACAGCTACGAGCAGTACTTC.

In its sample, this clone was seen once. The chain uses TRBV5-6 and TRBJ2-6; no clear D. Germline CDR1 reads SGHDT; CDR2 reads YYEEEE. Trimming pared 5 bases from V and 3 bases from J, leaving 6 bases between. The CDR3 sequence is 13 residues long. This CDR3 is CASRYYGANVLTF. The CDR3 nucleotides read TGTGCCAGCAGATATTATGGGGCCAACGTCCTGACTTTC.

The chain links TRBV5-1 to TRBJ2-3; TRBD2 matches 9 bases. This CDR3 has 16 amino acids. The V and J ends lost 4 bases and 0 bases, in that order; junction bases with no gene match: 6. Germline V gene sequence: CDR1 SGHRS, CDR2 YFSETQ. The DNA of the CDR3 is TGCGCCAGCAGCCGCCAGACTAGCGGAAGCACAGATACGCAGTATTTT. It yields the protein CASSRQTSGSTDTQYF.

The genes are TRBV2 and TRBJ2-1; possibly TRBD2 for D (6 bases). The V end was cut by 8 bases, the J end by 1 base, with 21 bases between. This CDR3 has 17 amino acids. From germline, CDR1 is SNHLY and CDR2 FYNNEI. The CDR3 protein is CASWGGALGRSYNEQFF. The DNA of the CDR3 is TGTGCCAGCTGGGGAGGTGCCCTAGGCAGGTCCTACAATGAGCAGTTCTTC. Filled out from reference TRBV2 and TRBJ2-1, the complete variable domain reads EPEVTQTPSHQVTQMGQEVILRCVPISNHLYFYWYRQILGQKVEFLVSFYNNEISEKSEIFDDQFSVERPDGSNFTLKIRSTKLEDSAMYFCASWGGALGRSYNEQFFGPGTRLTVL.

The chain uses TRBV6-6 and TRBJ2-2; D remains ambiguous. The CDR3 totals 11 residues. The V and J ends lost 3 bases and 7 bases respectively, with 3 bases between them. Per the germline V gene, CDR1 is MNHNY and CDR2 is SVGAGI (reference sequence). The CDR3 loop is CASSYIGELFF. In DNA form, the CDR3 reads TGTGCCAGCAGTTATATCGGGGAGCTGTTTTTT.

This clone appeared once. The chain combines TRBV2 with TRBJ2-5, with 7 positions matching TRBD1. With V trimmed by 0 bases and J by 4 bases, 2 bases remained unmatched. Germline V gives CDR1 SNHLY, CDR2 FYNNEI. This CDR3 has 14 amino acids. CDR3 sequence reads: CASSEAYRGETQYF. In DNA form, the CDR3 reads TGTGCCAGCAGTGAAGCTTACAGGGGAGAGACCCAGTACTTC.

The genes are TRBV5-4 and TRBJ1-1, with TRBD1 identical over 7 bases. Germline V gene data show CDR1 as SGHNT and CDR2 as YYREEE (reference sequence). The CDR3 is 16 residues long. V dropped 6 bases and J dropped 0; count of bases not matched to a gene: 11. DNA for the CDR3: TGTGCCAGCAACCGAGGGGGCCGGGGAATGAACACTGAAGCTTTCTTT. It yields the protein CASNRGGRGMNTEAFF. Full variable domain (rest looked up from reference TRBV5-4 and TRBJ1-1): ETGVTQSPTHLIKTRGQQVTLRCSSQSGHNTVSWYQQALGQGPQFIFQYYREEENGRGNFPPRFSGLQFPNYSSELNVNALELDDSALYLCASNRGGRGMNTEAFFGQGTRLTVV.